The source of this TCR beta chain is a study of CD8 T cells in ankylosing spondylitis. Study outcomes and limitations: Existing reports had already noted some motif variants in reactive arthritis synovial fluid and blood.

Germline CDR1 SGHAT, CDR2 FQNNGV. V shed 8 bases and J shed 2 bases, with 28 bases lying between them. The CDR3 is 18 amino acids. Note on this clonotype: Its antigen is not identified.

Making use of molecular barcodes, quantitative 5'-RACE generated TCR beta libraries. TCRdb passed the 5' RACE reads through MiXCR, listing each CDR3 protein once. The repertoire holds about 240,000 distinct CDR3 sequences, with approximately 11% as singletons. The sequence was obtained from a male donor with ankylosing spondylitis or in good health (not recorded which). Sequencing input: blood, either unsorted or a sorted T cell fraction (not recorded which). The rearrangement links TRBV11-2 to TRBJ2-7; D not certain. CDR3: CASSIIGRAYGSTYEQYF. Written as DNA, the CDR3 is TGTGCCAGCTCTATCATAGGGCGCGCGTATGGATCCACCTACGAGCAGTACTTC.